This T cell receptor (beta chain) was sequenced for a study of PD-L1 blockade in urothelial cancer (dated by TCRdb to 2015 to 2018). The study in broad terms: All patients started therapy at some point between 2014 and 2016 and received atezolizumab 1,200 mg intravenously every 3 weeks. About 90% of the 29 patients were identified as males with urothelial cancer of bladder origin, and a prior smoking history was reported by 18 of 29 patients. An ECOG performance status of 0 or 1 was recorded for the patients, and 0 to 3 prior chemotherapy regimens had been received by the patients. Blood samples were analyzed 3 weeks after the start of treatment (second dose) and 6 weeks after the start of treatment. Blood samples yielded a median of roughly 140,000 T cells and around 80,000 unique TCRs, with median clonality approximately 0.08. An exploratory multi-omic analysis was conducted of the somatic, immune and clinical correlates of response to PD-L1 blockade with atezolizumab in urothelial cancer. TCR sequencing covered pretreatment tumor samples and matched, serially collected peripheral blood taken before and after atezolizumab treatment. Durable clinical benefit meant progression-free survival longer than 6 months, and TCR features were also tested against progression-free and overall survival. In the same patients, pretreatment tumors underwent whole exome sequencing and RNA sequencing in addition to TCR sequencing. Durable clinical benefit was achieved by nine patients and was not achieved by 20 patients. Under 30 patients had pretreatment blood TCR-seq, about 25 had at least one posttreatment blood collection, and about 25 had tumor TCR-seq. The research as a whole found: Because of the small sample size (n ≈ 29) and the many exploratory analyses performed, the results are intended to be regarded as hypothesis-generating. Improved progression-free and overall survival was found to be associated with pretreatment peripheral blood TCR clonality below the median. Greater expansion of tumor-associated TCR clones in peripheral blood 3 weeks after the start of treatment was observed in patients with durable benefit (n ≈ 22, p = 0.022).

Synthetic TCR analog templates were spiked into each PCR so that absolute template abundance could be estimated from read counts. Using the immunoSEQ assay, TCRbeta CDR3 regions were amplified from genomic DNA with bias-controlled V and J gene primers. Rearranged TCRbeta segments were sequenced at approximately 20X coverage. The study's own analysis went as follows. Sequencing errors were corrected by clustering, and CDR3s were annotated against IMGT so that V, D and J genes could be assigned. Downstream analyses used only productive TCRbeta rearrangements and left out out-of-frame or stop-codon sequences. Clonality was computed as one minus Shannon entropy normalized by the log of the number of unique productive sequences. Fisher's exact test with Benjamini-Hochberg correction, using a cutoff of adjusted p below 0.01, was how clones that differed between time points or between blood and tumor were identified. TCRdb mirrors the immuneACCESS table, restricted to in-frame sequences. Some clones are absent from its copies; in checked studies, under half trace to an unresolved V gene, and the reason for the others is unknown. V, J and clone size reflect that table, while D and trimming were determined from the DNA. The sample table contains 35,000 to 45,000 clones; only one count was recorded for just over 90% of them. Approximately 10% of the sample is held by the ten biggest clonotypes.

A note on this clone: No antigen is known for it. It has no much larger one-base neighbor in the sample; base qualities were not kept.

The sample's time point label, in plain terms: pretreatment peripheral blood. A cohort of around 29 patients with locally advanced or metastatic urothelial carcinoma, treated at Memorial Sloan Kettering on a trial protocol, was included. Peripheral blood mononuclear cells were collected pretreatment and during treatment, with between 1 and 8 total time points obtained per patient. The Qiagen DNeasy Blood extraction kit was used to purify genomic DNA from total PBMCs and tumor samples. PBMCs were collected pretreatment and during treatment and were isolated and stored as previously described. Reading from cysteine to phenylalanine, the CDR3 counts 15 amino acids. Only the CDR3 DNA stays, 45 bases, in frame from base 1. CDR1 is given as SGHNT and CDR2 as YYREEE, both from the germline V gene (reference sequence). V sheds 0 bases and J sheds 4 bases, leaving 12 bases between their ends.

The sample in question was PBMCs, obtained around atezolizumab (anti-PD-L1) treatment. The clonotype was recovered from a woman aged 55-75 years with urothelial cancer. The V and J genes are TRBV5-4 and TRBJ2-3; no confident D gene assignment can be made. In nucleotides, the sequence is TGTGCCAGCAGCTTGGATTTTGGAGTCCCAGATACGCAGTATTTT. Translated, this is CASSLDFGVPDTQYF.